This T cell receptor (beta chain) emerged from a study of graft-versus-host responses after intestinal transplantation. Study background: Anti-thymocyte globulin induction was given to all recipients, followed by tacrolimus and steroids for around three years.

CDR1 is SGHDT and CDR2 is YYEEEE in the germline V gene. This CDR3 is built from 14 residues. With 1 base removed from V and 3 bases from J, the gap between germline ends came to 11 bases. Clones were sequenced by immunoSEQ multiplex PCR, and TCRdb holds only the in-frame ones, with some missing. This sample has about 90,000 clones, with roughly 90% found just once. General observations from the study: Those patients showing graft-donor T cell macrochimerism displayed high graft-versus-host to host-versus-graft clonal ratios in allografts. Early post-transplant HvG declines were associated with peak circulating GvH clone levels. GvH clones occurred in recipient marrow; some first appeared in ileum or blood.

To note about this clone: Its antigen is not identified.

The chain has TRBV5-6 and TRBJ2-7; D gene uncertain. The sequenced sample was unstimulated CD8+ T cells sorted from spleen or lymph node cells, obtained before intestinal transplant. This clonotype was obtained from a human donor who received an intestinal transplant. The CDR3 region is CASSLLNIGYEQYF. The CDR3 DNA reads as TGTGCCAGCAGCTTGTTGAACATTGGCTACGAGCAGTACTTC.